What follows are 27 T cell receptor beta chains derived from one specimen sequenced in a study of OX40 agonist ivuxolimab in advanced cancers. Profiling relied on immunoSEQ multiplex PCR, and the TCRdb table lists in-frame clones only, not all of them. The sample includes about 86,000 clones, roughly nine tenths seen only once; the top ten take about 8.5%. Sample: CD4+ or CD8+ T cells sorted from blood, taken in a trial of the OX40 agonist ivuxolimab. The receptors come from an adult with an advanced solid tumor such as melanoma, head and neck, liver or kidney cancer.

J is TRBJ1-1 and V is TRBV28; D is undetermined. Germline lookup yields CDR1 MDHEN and CDR2 SYDVKM. Trimming took 3 bases from V and 4 from J, leaving 24 bases between them. The CDR3 contains 18 residues. The CDR3 coding sequence is TGTGCCAGCAGTTTTAGACCGACCTTCTATGGGTCTGGCACTGAAGCTTTCTTT. Translated, it gives CASSFRPTFYGSGTEAFF. Using reference TRBV28 and TRBJ1-1 for the parts outside the CDR3, the full variable domain is DVKVTQSSRYLVKRTGEKVFLECVQDMDHENMFWYRQDPGLGLRLIYFSYDVKMKEKGDIPEGYSVSREKKERFSLILESASTNQTSMYLCASSFRPTFYGSGTEAFFGQGTRLTVV.

This clone was detected only once. The V and J genes are TRBV11-1 and TRBJ2-7; the match to TRBD2 covers 7 bases. V was pared by 3 bases and J by 1 base, with 6 bases of the junction left unmatched. The CDR3 has 15 amino acids. Germline assignment: CDR1 SGHAT and CDR2 FQDESV (reference sequence). The CDR3 protein is CASSFRGGSSYEQYF. The CDR3 region has the DNA TGTGCCAGCAGCTTCCGGGGCGGGAGTTCCTACGAGCAGTACTTC.

The chain links TRBV7-9 to TRBJ2-2; 7 bases map to TRBD1. This CDR3 is built from 15 residues. Germline V gives CDR1 SEHNR, CDR2 FQNEAQ (reference sequence). V was pared by 6 bases and J by 6 bases, with 10 bases of the junction left unmatched. CDR3 amino acids: CASSLRGQHPGELFF. CDR3 DNA: TGTGCCAGCAGTCTAAGGGGACAGCACCCCGGGGAGCTGTTTTTT.

This clone appeared a single time. The genes are TRBV27 and TRBJ2-1, with D maybe TRBD2 (6 bases). The germline gives CDR1 MNHEY, CDR2 SMNVEV (reference sequence). CDR3 length equals 18 residues. V was cut by 2 bases and J by 8 bases, with 25 bases left in between. The CDR3 nucleotides are TGTGCCAGCAGTTTAAGGGTAGGGGCGGGAAAGGGTGCGTATGAGCAGTTCTTC. Protein: CASSLRVGAGKGAYEQFF.

The gene calls are TRBV19 and TRBJ2-7, with D perhaps TRBD2 (5 bases). From germline, CDR1 is LNHDA and CDR2 SQIVND (reference sequence). The CDR3 loop spans 14 amino acids. The V end lost 0 bases, the J end lost 7 bases, and 13 bases lay between the germline ends. This CDR3 reads CASSIDLRSGEQYF. The CDR3 coding sequence is TGTGCCAGTAGTATAGATCTGCGGTCGGGGGAGCAGTACTTC.

J is TRBJ2-1 and V is TRBV2, with 14 bases lining up with TRBD2. Looked up from germline, CDR1 is SNHLY and CDR2 is FYNNEI. The CDR3 has 19 residues. Trimming at V came to 5 bases and at J to 1 base, leaving 10 bases not matched to a gene. The CDR3 sequence: CASSHKTSGRAGSYNEQFF. For the CDR3, the DNA is TGTGCCAGCAGTCACAAGACTAGCGGGAGGGCCGGGTCCTACAATGAGCAGTTCTTC.

This clone was detected only a few times. DNA for the CDR3: TGTGCCAGCAGCTTAGAAGGGGATGGTGAAGCTTTCTTT. It codes for CASSLEGDGEAFF. This chain uses TRBV13 with TRBJ1-1, with a weak D call TRBD1 (5 bases). The CDR3 spans 13 residues. Trimming took 1 base from V and 7 from J, leaving 10 bases between them. The germline gives CDR1 PRHDT, CDR2 FYEKMQ (reference sequence).

This clone came up once. The rearrangement links TRBV30 to TRBJ2-3; D not certain. V was cut by 2 bases and J by 6 bases, with 9 bases left in between. This CDR3 comprises 12 residues. From germline, CDR1 is GTSNPN and CDR2 SVGIG (reference sequence). CDR3 in DNA: TGTGCCTGGAGTTTCTCTAAGGATACGCAGTATTTT. Protein: CAWSFSKDTQYF.

This chain connects TRBV18 to TRBJ1-3; 9 nucleotides line up with TRBD1. J gave up 0 bases and V 3 bases, and 0 bases lay outside the gene matches. Germline V gene sequence: CDR1 KGHSH, CDR2 LQKENI. The CDR3 loop spans 15 amino acids. The CDR3, as DNA: TGTGCCAGCTCACCGGGACAGGGCTCTGGAAACACCATATATTTT. Residues: CASSPGQGSGNTIYF.

This chain links TRBV15 with TRBJ2-1; 7 bases are shared with TRBD1. Germline loops: CDR1 LNHNV, CDR2 YYDKDF (reference sequence). The junction had 11 bases not matched to a gene; V was cut back by 2 bases and J by 7 bases. The CDR3 sequence is 16 residues long. In DNA, the CDR3 is TGTGCCACCAGCAGAACAACAGGGGATTTTAGGAATGAGCAGTTCTTC. Protein product: CATSRTTGDFRNEQFF.

This clone was seen only once. The chain uses TRBV7-2 and TRBJ1-4; D is unclear. CDR1 SGHTA and CDR2 FQGNSA come from the germline V gene. There are 14 residues in the CDR3. V was clipped by 0 bases and J by 5 bases, with 7 bases between them. The CDR3 loop is CASSLAVWNEKLFF. The CDR3 DNA follows: TGTGCCAGCAGCTTAGCAGTGTGGAATGAAAAACTGTTTTTT. Full variable domain (missing parts from reference TRBV7-2 and TRBJ1-4): GAGVSQSPSNKVTEKGKDVELRCDPISGHTALYWYRQSLGQGLEFLIYFQGNSAPDKSGLPSDRFSAERTGGSVSTLTIQRTQQEDSAVYLCASSLAVWNEKLFFGSGTQLSVL.

The V call is TRBV5-8, the J call TRBJ1-1; possible D gene TRBD1, 6 bases. This CDR3 contains 14 residues. Trimming removed 1 base from V and 1 base from J, with 8 bases in between. Germline values: CDR1 SGHTS, CDR2 YDEGEE. Here the CDR3 DNA reads TGTGCCAGCAGCTTGCGGGGACAGAACACTGAAGCTTTCTTT. Translation gives CASSLRGQNTEAFF.

The genes are TRBV5-6 and TRBJ1-4, with 7 nucleotides matching TRBD1. The CDR3 spans 16 residues. Germline CDR1 and CDR2: SGHDT and YYEEEE. The J segment lost 3 bases and the V segment lost 4 bases, leaving 9 bases of the junction unmatched. The CDR3 here is CASSATGEIANEKLFF. Here the CDR3 DNA reads TGTGCCAGCAGCGCCACAGGGGAGATTGCTAATGAAAAACTGTTTTTT.

The chain links TRBV30 to TRBJ2-7; 7 nucleotides line up with TRBD1. The CDR3 sequence is 14 residues long. Germline lookup yields CDR1 GTSNPN and CDR2 SVGIG (reference sequence). The J segment lost 3 bases and the V segment lost 5 bases, leaving 10 bases of the junction unmatched. This CDR3 is CAWSPDRALYEQYF. DNA for the CDR3: TGTGCCTGGTCGCCAGACAGGGCACTCTACGAGCAGTACTTC.

The genes are TRBV6-6 and TRBJ2-7; D could derive from TRBD1 or TRBD2 (6 bases each). The CDR3 loop spans 13 amino acids. CDR1 MNHNY and CDR2 SVGAGI come from the germline V gene (reference sequence). The V end lost 1 base, the J end lost 4 bases, and 8 bases lay between the germline ends. CDR3 bases: TGTGCCAGCAGTTACTTAGGGGGGTACGAGCAGTACTTC. This sequence encodes CASSYLGGYEQYF.

The rearrangement joins TRBV10-3 to TRBJ2-7; TRBD2 aligns across 11 bases. CDR3 length equals 13 residues. Looked up from germline, CDR1 is ENHRY and CDR2 is SYGVKD. J was trimmed by 4 bases and V by 8 bases; bases with no gene match: 4. CDR3: CAISSGGKYEQYF. CDR3 in DNA: TGTGCCATCTCTAGCGGGGGGAAGTACGAGCAGTACTTC.

This chain connects TRBV7-8 to TRBJ2-1; D remains unclear. CDR3 length equals 13 residues. Germline V gene lookup returns CDR1 SGHVS and CDR2 FQNEAQ. The germline V and J ends were trimmed by 3 bases and 6 bases, with 9 bases remaining between them. The CDR3 DNA sequence: TGTGCCAGCAGCTTCCCCCCACGCAATGAGCAGTTCTTC. Its protein product is CASSFPPRNEQFF.

The rearrangement uses TRBV9 and TRBJ2-7; 9 nucleotides line up with TRBD1. The junction had 10 bases not matched to a gene; V was cut back by 5 bases and J by 4 bases. This CDR3 spans 15 amino acids. The germline gives CDR1 SGDLS, CDR2 YYNGEE. The CDR3 DNA reads as TGTGCCAGCAGTCCTTCCGGGACAGGGCTGTACGAGCAGTACTTC. Amino acid sequence: CASSPSGTGLYEQYF. The full variable domain, completed using reference TRBV9 and TRBJ2-7, is DSGVTQTPKHLITATGQRVTLRCSPRSGDLSVYWYQQSLDQGLQFLIQYYNGEERAKGNILERFSAQQFPDLHSELNLSSLELGDSALYFCASSPSGTGLYEQYFGPGTRLTVT.

This clone appeared a single time. The chain carries TRBV5-6 and TRBJ2-5, with D maybe TRBD1 (6 bases). V lost 6 bases to trimming and J lost 3 bases, with 18 bases between them. CDR1 is SGHDT, CDR2 YYEEEE, per germline. The CDR3 has 15 residues. CDR3 region: CASTPRTEPKETQYF. The CDR3 DNA follows: TGTGCCAGCACCCCAAGGACAGAACCGAAAGAGACCCAGTACTTC.

The rearrangement links TRBV29-1 to TRBJ1-1, with D possibly being TRBD1 (5 bases). The CDR3 totals 12 residues. V gave up 3 bases and J gave up 5 bases, with 10 bases separating them. CDR1 and CDR2 (germline): SQVTM, ANQGSEA. CDR3 in amino acids: CSVDPGRTEAFF. CDR3 in DNA: TGCAGCGTTGATCCGGGGCGGACTGAAGCTTTCTTT.

The rearrangement links TRBV7-9 to TRBJ1-1, with TRBD1 as a possible D gene (5 bases). The CDR3 is 14 residues long. Germline V gene lookup returns CDR1 SEHNR and CDR2 FQNEAQ (reference sequence). The V gene lost 1 base and the J gene lost 1 base, with 7 bases spanning the gap. The DNA for the CDR3 is TGTGCCAGCAGCTTAGGGGGCCCGAACACTGAAGCTTTCTTT. This encodes CASSLGGPNTEAFF.

Note on this clone: This same CDR3 is encoded by further DNA sequences in the sample. The genes are TRBV5-1 and TRBJ2-7; possibly TRBD2 for D (6 bases). V lost 0 bases to trimming and J lost 3 bases, with 10 bases between them. Germline CDR1 reads SGHRS; CDR2 reads YFSETQ. The CDR3 covers 14 residues. DNA for the CDR3: TGCGCCAGCAGCTTGGGTGCGGGAAGCTACGAGCAGTACTTC. This sequence encodes CASSLGAGSYEQYF.

The rearrangement uses TRBV19 and TRBJ1-2; 10 positions match TRBD1. From germline, CDR1 is LNHDA and CDR2 SQIVND (reference sequence). V trimming: 8 bases; J trimming: 5 bases; junction bases outside the gene matches: 5. The CDR3 covers 13 residues. In DNA form, the CDR3 reads TGTGCCAGTCGGGACAGGGGAATGTATGGCTACACCTTC. Encoded protein: CASRDRGMYGYTF. Supplemented by reference TRBV19 and TRBJ1-2, the full variable domain reads DGGITQSPKYLFRKEGQNVTLSCEQNLNHDAMYWYRQDPGQGLRLIYYSQIVNDFQKGDIAEGYSVSREKKESFPLTVTSAQKNPTAFYLCASRDRGMYGYTFGSGTRLTVV.

This clone was observed a few times. The rearrangement joins TRBV7-2 to TRBJ1-2; the D is unclear. Germline assignment: CDR1 SGHTA and CDR2 FQGNSA. Deletions cut 5 bases from V and 8 bases from J, with 18 bases between. CDR3 size: 14 residues. The CDR3 is CASSTPGSFWGYTF. In DNA, the CDR3 is TGTGCCAGCAGCACGCCCGGGTCGTTTTGGGGCTACACCTTC.

This clone appeared a single time. The chain employs TRBV29-1 and TRBJ1-3; D perhaps matches TRBD1 (6 bases). Germline-derived CDR1 and CDR2 are SQVTM and ANQGSEA. This CDR3 contains 13 residues. Between the trimmed V and J ends, which lost 5 bases and 4 bases, there was a span of 12 bases. The CDR3 here is CSVRTGHGNTIYF. In DNA, the CDR3 is TGCAGCGTTCGCACAGGGCACGGAAACACCATATATTTT.

The gene calls are TRBV9 and TRBJ2-2; D remains unclear. Trimming left V 0 bases short and J 0 bases short, with 6 bases between. CDR1 and CDR2 (germline): SGDLS, YYNGEE. The length of the CDR3 is 15 residues. CDR3 nucleotides: TGTGCCAGCAGCGTAGGGGGTTCGAACACCGGGGAGCTGTTTTTT. It yields the protein CASSVGGSNTGELFF.

The rearrangement uses TRBV27 and TRBJ1-4, with D possibly being TRBD1 (5 bases). Germline V gene sequence: CDR1 MNHEY, CDR2 SMNVEV (reference sequence). V dropped 6 bases and J dropped 6 bases, with 11 bases sitting between them. CDR3 length: 13 amino acids. The CDR3 loop reads CASRGPAHEKLFF. The CDR3 DNA sequence: TGTGCCAGCAGGGGACCGGCTCATGAAAAACTGTTTTTT.